The TCR beta chain under discussion was sequenced for a study of T-cell reconstitution after alpha-beta-depleted transplantation in children. Overall study results and limits: Among T cells one year after transplant, newly produced cells accounted for most counts and diversity. Surviving thymic progenitors and recipient T cells were the source of high TCRbeta diversity at day 60 in some patients. Reportedly, only several hundred clones from non-depleted graft cells drove alpha-beta T-cell counts at about two months.

The CDR3 covers 13 residues. The V gene lost 7 bases and the J gene lost 7 bases, with 16 bases spanning the gap. A few counts support this clonotype. Its target is not known. Molecular barcoding with unique molecular identifiers was used for the TCRbeta library. TCRdb analysed the PCR reads with MiXCR anew, one entry per CDR3 protein. The repertoire has about 58,000 distinct CDR3 sequences, about 40% of them found once; the top ten carry about 98%. Source: PBMCs, mostly from graft donor cells, taken 360 days after TCRalphabeta/CD19-depleted stem cell transplant. The sequence was collected from a male patient between 5 and 17 years old who had a stem cell transplant for acute lymphoblastic leukemia, so the T cells may come from the graft donor. The J gene is TRBJ1-2, the V gene TRBV12-3 or TRBV12-4; the D is unclear. The chain's CDR3 is CASTFLLSRGYTF. The CDR3 DNA sequence: TGTGCCAGCACCTTCCTCCTTTCGCGTGGCTACACCTTC.